This T cell receptor (beta chain) was obtained from a study of T cells in Graves' hyperthyroidism and ophthalmopathy. Study as a whole: Before any treatment, at initial diagnosis, peripheral blood was collected.

Ophthalmopathy in the patients scored at least 3 on Clinical Activity Score and at least 4 on NOSPECS grade, lasting under 3 months. Diagnostic decisions used clinical symptoms, serum thyroxine and TRAb, thyroid ultrasound and orbital computed tomography. Fresh peripheral blood, around 9.3 ml, was the source of the PBMCs. Amplification targeted TCR beta CDR3 regions from RNA transcripts. The TCR CDR3 first-round RT-PCR relied on the HTBI primer set. Via MiXCR, TCRdb re-called the multiplex PCR reads, giving one row per CDR3 protein. The profile shows 300,000 to 450,000 distinct CDR3 sequences, under 20% of them singletons. CDR3 length: 13 amino acids. The V gene's germline CDR1 is DFQATT and CDR2 SNEGSKA (reference sequence). V shed 5 bases and J 4 bases; nucleotides not matched to a gene: 6.

The rearrangement uses TRBV20-1 and TRBJ1-2; 8 bases align to TRBD1. The sample was blood. This TCR derives from a young man with Graves' ophthalmopathy. The CDR3, as DNA: TGCAGTGCTGATACAGGGGGAGGCTATGGCTACACCTTC. This translates into CSADTGGGYGYTF.